This TCR beta chain was documented in a study of blood T cells in healthy people across ages. This clonotype was observed a handful of times. The CDR3 has 16 amino acids. The ends lost 0 bases at V and 3 bases at J; junction bases unmatched: 7. Germline CDR1 is DFQATT and CDR2 is SNEGSKA (reference sequence). Per-sample yields of isolated PBMCs were at least 7 million. Together with a sample-barcoded 5' primer, a J-beta primer mix was included in a second PCR lasting roughly 6 to 12 cycles. TCRdb re-analysed the 5' RACE reads in MiXCR, keeping a single row per CDR3 protein. Of around 1,600,000 distinct CDR3 sequences listed, roughly two fifths are singletons.

This sequence originates from a young woman in good health. Sequencing was performed on blood. The rearrangement links TRBV20-1 to TRBJ2-7; 11 bases align to TRBD2. The CDR3 nucleotides are TGCAGTGCTAGAGATAGCGGGAGGGCCGGTGGCTACGAGCAGTACTTC. Residues: CSARDSGRAGGYEQYF.